Sequencing of this T cell receptor beta chain was carried out in a study of T-cell reconstitution after alpha-beta-depleted transplantation in children. Unique molecular identifiers were used to barcode this TCRbeta library. TCRdb passed the PCR reads through MiXCR, listing each CDR3 protein once. The sample consists of approximately 520,000 distinct CDR3 sequences, less than 35% of them appearing once. The CDR3 has 16 residues. V shed 0 bases and J shed 0 bases, with 10 bases lying between them. The germline CDR1 and CDR2 sequences are SGHRS and YFSETQ. The sequence came from a human donor who donated a stem cell graft to a child with aplastic anemia. Sequencing was performed on PBMCs from the stem cell graft donor, taken from the stem cell graft. V and J are TRBV5-1 and TRBJ2-1, with D unclear. For the CDR3, the DNA is TGCGCCAGCAGCTTGGGCACGGATAGCTCCTACAATGAGCAGTTCTTC. Translation gives CASSLGTDSSYNEQFF.